The subject of this entry is one T cell receptor beta chain. Its matching antigen is unknown. Diagnosis rested on symptoms, serum thyroxine and TRAb, thyroid ultrasound, and orbital computed tomography. CDR3 length equals 14 residues. Germline lookup yields CDR1 SGHTA and CDR2 FQGTGA. V lost 5 bases, J lost 4 bases, and 13 bases lay in between. The record originates from a study of T cells in Graves' hyperthyroidism and ophthalmopathy. Turning to the study itself: Peripheral blood collection took place at initial diagnosis, before any treatment.

Whole-study results and caveats: Peripheral blood also featured most of the thyroid clonotypes expanded above 0.001. Ophthalmopathy was model-predicted a median around 6.7 months pre-onset.

Regions amplified from RNA transcripts were the TCR beta CDR3 regions. Initially, a first-round RT-PCR of the TCR CDR3 employed the HTBI primer set. Each CDR3 protein gets one entry after TCRdb re-called the multiplex PCR reads with MiXCR. The data hold about 600,000 distinct CDR3 sequences, with 16% observed a single time. The source material was blood. J is TRBJ2-3 and V is TRBV7-3; D possibly corresponds to TRBD1 (6 bases). This clonotype originated in a woman between 40 and 50 years old with Graves' ophthalmopathy. CDR3 sequence reads: CASSPQQGSDTQYF. In DNA form, the CDR3 reads TGTGCCAGCAGCCCTCAACAGGGTTCAGATACGCAGTATTTT.